The clone carrying this T cell receptor (beta chain) has ten or more counts. No antigen is known for it. These data are taken from a study of spatial heterogeneity in lung cancer. Every cDNA TCR molecule received its own unique molecular identifier. TCRdb redid the calling of the 5' RACE reads with MiXCR, one entry per CDR3 protein. The profile shows about 38,000 distinct CDR3 sequences, roughly 8% of them singletons. The CDR3 totals 13 residues. CDR1 and CDR2 (germline): DFQATT, SNEGSKA (reference sequence). V gave up 2 bases and J gave up 4 bases; unmatched junction bases: 4. Time point given: sample taken at primary tumor resection. The donor group consisted of 72 patients who had untreated, early-stage non-small cell lung cancer. Unsorted whole RNA from tumor, nontumor lung or frozen PBMC underwent sequencing. Regarding the study as a whole: The study found ubiquitous expanded tumor TCRs in blood more at resection than follow-up.

This clonotype was sampled from a male donor with early-stage non-small cell lung cancer. The starting material was PBMCs, obtained at surgery. This chain connects TRBV20-1 to TRBJ2-7; 8 bases map to TRBD1. The CDR3 here is CSARRTGIYEQYF. CDR3 sequence (DNA): TGCAGTGCTAGAAGGACAGGGATTTACGAGCAGTACTTC.